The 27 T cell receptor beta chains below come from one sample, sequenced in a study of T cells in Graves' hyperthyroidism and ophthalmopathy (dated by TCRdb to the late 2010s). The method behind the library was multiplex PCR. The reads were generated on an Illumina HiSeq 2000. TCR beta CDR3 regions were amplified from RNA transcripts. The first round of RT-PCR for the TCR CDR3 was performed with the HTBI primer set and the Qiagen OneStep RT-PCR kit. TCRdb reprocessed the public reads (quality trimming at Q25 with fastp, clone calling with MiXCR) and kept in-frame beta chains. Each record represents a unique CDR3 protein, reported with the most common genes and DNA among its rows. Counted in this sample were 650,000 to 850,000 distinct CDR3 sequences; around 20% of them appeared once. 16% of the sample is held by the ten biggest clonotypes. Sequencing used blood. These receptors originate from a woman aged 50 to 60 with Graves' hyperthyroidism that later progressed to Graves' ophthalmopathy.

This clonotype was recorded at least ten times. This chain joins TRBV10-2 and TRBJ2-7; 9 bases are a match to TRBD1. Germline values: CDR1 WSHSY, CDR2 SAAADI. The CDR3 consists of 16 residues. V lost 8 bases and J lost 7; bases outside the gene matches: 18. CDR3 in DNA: TGCGCCAGCGTTGACGTACCCGGGACAGGGTTTGATGAGCAGTACTTC. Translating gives CASVDVPGTGFDEQYF.

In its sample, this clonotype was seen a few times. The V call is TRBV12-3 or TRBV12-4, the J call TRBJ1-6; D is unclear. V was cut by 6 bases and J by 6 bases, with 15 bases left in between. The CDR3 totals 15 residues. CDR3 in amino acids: CASRDYVFPNSPLHF. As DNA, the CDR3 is TGTGCCAGCAGGGACTATGTTTTTCCTAATTCACCCCTCCACTTT.

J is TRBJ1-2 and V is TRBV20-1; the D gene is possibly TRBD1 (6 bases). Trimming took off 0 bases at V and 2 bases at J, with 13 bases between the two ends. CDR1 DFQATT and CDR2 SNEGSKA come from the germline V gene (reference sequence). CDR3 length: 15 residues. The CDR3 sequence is CSARDVGATNYGYTF. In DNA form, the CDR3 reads TGCAGTGCTAGAGATGTGGGGGCGACGAACTATGGCTACACCTTC.

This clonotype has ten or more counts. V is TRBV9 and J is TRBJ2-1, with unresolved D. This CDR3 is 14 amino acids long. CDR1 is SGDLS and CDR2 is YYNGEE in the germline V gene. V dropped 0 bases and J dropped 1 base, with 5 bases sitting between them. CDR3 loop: CASSVETSYNEQFF. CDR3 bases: TGTGCCAGCAGCGTAGAGACGTCCTACAATGAGCAGTTCTTC.

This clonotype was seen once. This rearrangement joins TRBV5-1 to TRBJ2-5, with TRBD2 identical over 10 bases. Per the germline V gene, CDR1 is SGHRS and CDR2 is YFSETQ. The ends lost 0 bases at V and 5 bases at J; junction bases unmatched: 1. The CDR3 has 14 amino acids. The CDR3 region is CASSLASGGETQYF. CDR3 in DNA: TGCGCCAGCAGCTTGGCTAGCGGGGGTGAGACCCAGTACTTC.

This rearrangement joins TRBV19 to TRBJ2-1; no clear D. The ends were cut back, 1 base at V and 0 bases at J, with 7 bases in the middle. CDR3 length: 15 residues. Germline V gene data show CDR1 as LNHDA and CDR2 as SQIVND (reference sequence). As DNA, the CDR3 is TGTGCCAGTAGTATAGCGGCAGACTCCTACAATGAGCAGTTCTTC. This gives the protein CASSIAADSYNEQFF.

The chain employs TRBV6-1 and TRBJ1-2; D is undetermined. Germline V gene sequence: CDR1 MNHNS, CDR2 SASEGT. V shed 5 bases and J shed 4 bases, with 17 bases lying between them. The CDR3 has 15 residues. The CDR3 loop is CASSPPPDASYGYTF. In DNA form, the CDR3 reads TGTGCCAGCAGTCCTCCCCCCGACGCATCCTATGGCTACACCTTC.

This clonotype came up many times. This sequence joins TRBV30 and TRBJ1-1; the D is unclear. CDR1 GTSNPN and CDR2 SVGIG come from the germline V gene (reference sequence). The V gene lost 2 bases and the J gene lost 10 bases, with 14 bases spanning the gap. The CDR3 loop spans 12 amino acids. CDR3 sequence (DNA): TGTGCCTGGAGTCAAAGCCCCCCTGGAGCTTTCTTT. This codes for CAWSQSPPGAFF.

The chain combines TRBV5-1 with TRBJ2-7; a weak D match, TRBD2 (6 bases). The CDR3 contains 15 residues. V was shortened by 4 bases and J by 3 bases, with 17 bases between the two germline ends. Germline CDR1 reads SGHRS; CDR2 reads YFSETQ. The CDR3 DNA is TGCGCCAGCAGCGCCCGGGGGTCATCCCTCTACGAGCAGTACTTC. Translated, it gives CASSARGSSLYEQYF.

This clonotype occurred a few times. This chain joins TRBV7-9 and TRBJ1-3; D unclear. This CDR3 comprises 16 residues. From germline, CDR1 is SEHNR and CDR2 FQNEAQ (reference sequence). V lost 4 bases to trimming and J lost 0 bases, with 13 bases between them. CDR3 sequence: CASSSLESYSGNTIYF. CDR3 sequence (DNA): TGTGCCAGCAGCTCCCTCGAATCGTACTCTGGAAACACCATATATTTT.

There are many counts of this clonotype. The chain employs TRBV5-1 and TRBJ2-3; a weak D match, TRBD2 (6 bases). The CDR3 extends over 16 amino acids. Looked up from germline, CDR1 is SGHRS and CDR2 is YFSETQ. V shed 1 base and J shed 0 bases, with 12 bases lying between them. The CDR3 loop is CASSLTRGASTDTQYF. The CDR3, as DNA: TGCGCCAGCAGCTTGACTCGCGGGGCAAGCACAGATACGCAGTATTTT.

The CDR3 is CASSLSSTGTFGAFF. CDR3 sequence (DNA): TGTGCCAGCAGCTTAAGTAGCACAGGCACCTTTGGGGCTTTCTTT. The chain has TRBV11-2 and TRBJ1-1; TRBD1 might be the D (5 bases). Germline CDR1 reads SGHAT; CDR2 reads FQNNGV. With 2 bases removed from V and 11 bases from J, the gap between germline ends came to 21 bases. The CDR3 consists of 15 residues.

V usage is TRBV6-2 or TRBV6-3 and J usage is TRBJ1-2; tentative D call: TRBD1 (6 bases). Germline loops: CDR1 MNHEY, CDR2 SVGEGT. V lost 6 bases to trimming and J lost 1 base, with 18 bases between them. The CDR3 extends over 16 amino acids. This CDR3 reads CASSKPGTRSNYGYTF. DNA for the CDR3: TGTGCCAGCAGCAAACCTGGGACAAGGAGTAACTATGGCTACACCTTC.

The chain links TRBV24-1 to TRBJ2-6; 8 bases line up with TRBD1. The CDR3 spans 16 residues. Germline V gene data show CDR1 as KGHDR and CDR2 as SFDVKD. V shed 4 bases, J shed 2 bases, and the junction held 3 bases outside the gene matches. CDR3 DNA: TGTGCCACCAGTGACAAGACAGGGGCTGGGGCCAACGTCCTGACTTTC. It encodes CATSDKTGAGANVLTF.

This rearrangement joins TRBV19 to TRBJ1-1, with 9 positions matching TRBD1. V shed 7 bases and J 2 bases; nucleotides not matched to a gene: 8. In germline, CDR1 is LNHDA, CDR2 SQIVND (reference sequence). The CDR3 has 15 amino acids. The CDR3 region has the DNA TGTGCCAGTACCAAGGTGGGACAGGGAAACACTGAAGCTTTCTTT. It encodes CASTKVGQGNTEAFF.

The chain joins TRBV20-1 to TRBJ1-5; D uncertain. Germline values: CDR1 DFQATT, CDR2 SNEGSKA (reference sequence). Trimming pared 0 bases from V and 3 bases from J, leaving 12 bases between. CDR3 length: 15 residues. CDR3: CSARDRRDVNQPQHF. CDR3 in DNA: TGCAGTGCTAGAGATCGGAGGGATGTCAATCAGCCCCAGCATTTT.

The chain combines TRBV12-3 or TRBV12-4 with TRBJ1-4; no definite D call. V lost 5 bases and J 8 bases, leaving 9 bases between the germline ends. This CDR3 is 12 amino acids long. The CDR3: CASSSPREKLFF. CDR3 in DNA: TGTGCCAGCAGTAGTCCCCGAGAAAAACTGTTTTTT.

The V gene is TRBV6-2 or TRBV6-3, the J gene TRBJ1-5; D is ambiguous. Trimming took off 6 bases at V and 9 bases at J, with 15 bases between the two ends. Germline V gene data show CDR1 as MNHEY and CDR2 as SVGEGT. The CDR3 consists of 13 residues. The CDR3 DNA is TGTGCCAGCAGGGCGGACCGCTGGATGCCCCAGCATTTT. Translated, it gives CASRADRWMPQHF.

CDR3 nucleotide sequence: TGTGCCAGCAGTTTTGAGGGCAGGGAGAACTATGGCTACACCTTC. As protein: CASSFEGRENYGYTF. This chain uses TRBV27 with TRBJ1-2, with a weak D call TRBD1 (5 bases). The CDR3 has 15 amino acids. The germline CDR1 and CDR2 sequences are MNHEY and SMNVEV (reference sequence). V dropped 3 bases and J dropped 2 bases, with 13 bases sitting between them.

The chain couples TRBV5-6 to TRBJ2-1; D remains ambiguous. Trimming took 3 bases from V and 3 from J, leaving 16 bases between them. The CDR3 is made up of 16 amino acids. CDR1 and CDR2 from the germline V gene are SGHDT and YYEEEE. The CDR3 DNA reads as TGTGCCAGCAGCTCAACCTCCGGGTCCTTCTACAATGAGCAGTTCTTC. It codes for CASSSTSGSFYNEQFF.

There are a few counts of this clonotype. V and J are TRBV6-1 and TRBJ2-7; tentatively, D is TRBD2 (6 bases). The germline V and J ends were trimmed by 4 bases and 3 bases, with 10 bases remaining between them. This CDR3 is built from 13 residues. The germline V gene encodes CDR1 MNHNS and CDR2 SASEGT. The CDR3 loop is CASSAVGSYEQYF. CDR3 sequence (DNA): TGTGCCAGCAGTGCGGTCGGGAGCTACGAGCAGTACTTC.

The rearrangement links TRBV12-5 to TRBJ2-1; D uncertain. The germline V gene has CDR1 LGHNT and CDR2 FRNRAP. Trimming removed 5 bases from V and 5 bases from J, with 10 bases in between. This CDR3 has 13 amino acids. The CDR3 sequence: CASGILTNNEQFF. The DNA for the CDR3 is TGTGCTAGTGGTATTCTGACCAACAATGAGCAGTTCTTC.

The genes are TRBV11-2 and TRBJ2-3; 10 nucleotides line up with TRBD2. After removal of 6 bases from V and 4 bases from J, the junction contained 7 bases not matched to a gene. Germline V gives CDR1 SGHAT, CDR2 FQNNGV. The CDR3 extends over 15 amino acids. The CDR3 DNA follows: TGTGCCAGCAGGGTTAGCGGGGGGCTCGCAGATACGCAGTATTTT. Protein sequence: CASRVSGGLADTQYF. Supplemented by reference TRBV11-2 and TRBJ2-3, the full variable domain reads EAGVAQSPRYKIIEKRQSVAFWCNPISGHATLYWYQQILGQGPKLLIQFQNNGVVDDSQLPKDRFSAERLKGVDSTLKIQPAKLEDSAVYLCASRVSGGLADTQYFGPGTRLTVL.

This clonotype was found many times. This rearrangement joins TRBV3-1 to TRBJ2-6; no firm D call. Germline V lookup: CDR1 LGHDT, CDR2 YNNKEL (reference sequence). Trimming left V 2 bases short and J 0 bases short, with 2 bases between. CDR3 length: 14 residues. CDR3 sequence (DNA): TGTGCCAGCAGCCAAATCTCTGGGGCCAACGTCCTGACTTTC. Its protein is CASSQISGANVLTF. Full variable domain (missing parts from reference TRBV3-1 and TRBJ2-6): DTAVSQTPKYLVTQMGNDKSIKCEQNLGHDTMYWYKQDSKKFLKIMFSYNNKELIINETVPNRFSPKSPDKAHLNLHINSLELGDSAVYFCASSQISGANVLTFGAGSRLTVL.

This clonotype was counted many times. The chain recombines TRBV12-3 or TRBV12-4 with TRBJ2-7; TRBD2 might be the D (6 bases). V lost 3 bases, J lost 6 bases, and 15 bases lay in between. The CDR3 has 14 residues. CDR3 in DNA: TGTGCCAGCAGTTTCGGGACTCCCCTCTCCGAGCAGTACTTC. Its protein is CASSFGTPLSEQYF.

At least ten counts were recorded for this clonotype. The chain's CDR3 is CASSWTGDNYGYTF. The CDR3 DNA follows: TGTGCCAGCAGTTGGACAGGGGATAACTATGGCTACACCTTC. The V call is TRBV6-2 or TRBV6-3, the J call TRBJ1-2; 9 bases match TRBD1. Trimming took 4 bases from V and 1 from J; bases not matched to a gene: 1. In germline, CDR1 is MNHEY, CDR2 SVGEGT. The length of the CDR3 is 14 residues.

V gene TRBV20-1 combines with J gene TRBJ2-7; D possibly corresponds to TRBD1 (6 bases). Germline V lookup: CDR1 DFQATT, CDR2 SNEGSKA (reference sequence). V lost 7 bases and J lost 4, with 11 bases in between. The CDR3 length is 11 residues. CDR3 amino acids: CSGNREYEQYF. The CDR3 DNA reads TGCAGTGGGAACAGGGAGTACGAGCAGTACTTC.